A selection of T cell receptor beta chains follows, all from one sample in a study of blood T cells in healthy people across ages. TCRdb reprocessed the 5' RACE reads via MiXCR and lists one record per CDR3 protein. The profile shows hundreds of thousands of distinct CDR3 sequences, roughly 50% of them singletons. Specimen: blood. The receptors shown here come from an older woman in good health. Each CDR3 is given with its conserved first and last residue. A D gene is named only where the DNA matches it firmly. Some rows have no size entry. The others give once, few or many, or a class for an expanded clone.

cdr3_nt cdr3_aa j_call v_call d_call clone_size
TGTGCCAGCAGCAAAGTTGCGGGGAGCTCCTACAATGAGCAGTTCTTC CASSKVAGSSYNEQFF TRBJ2-1 TRBV21-1 . .
TGTGCCAGCAGCTTCGACGGACCACCCTACGAGCAGTACTTC CASSFDGPPYEQYF TRBJ2-7 TRBV7-2 . .
TGTGCCAGCAGTCGAAGGACTAGCGGGAGTTCTGGGGCCAACGTCCTGACTTTC CASSRRTSGSSGANVLTF TRBJ2-6 TRBV2 TRBD2 few
TGTGCCACCAGTGATGCGACAGTTAGCTCCTACAATGAGCAGTTCTTC CATSDATVSSYNEQFF TRBJ2-1 TRBV24-1 . .
TGTGCCAGCAGCCACAGGACTAGCGGAGAGACTTTACAAGAGACCCAGTACTTC CASSHRTSGETLQETQYF TRBJ2-5 TRBV7-9 TRBD2 .
TGTGCCAGCAGACTTACAGGGGGCTGGGAGACCCAGTACTTC CASRLTGGWETQYF TRBJ2-5 TRBV28 TRBD1 .
TGCAGCGTTGAATGGTTGGGGGCCCCTAACTATGGCTACACCTTC CSVEWLGAPNYGYTF TRBJ1-2 TRBV29-1 . .
TGCGCCAGCAGCTTGGCTAGTTCGGGTAGGAGGAATGAGCAGTACTTC CASSLASSGRRNEQYF TRBJ2-7 TRBV5-1 . .
TGTGCCAGCAGCTCGCGGGACTCCTACAATCAGCCCCAGCATTTT CASSSRDSYNQPQHF TRBJ1-5 TRBV9 . .
TGTGCCAGCAGCTTGGGCGCGGGGTTATCCTCCTACGAGCAGTACTTC CASSLGAGLSSYEQYF TRBJ2-7 TRBV5-6 . .
TGTGCCAGCAATAAAGGGCCACGAGTGGGCACAGATACGCAGTATTTT CASNKGPRVGTDTQYF TRBJ2-3 TRBV2 . .
TGTGCCAGCAGCTCGATATTACAGGGGAACACTGAAGCTTTCTTT CASSSILQGNTEAFF TRBJ1-1 TRBV9 . .
TGCAGCGCCATGTCCCTAGCGGGAGGCCGAAGCACAGATACGCGGTATTTT CSAMSLAGGRSTDTRYF TRBJ2-3 TRBV29-1 TRBD2 once
TGTGCCAGCAGCTCCAGGGCTAGCGGGAGAGGTAGGGTGCAGTTCTTC CASSSRASGRGRVQFF TRBJ2-1 TRBV7-2 TRBD2 .
TGTGCCAGCAGTTTTTTTCGGACTAGCGGGGGGATGGATGAGCAGTTCTTC CASSFFRTSGGMDEQFF TRBJ2-1 TRBV6-6 TRBD2 .
TGCAGTACTTCCCGAGGACAATTCTACGAGCAGTACTTC CSTSRGQFYEQYF TRBJ2-7 TRBV20-1 . few